The rows below give T cell receptor beta chains drawn from one sample of a study of lymphopenia after photon versus proton radiotherapy. The assay was immunoSEQ multiplex PCR, and TCRdb's table has in-frame clones only and misses some. The table records 25,000 to 35,000 clones, 87% of them present only once. Sequenced here: peripheral blood, sampled from a patient treated with proton-based radiotherapy. These receptors were obtained from a woman aged 55-69 years with cholangiocarcinoma. Some clones in this sample may be carry-over from other donors' samples. Both conserved end residues are trimmed from each CDR3. Each record gives: D gene, V gene, clone size, J gene, CDR3 protein. A D gene is named only where the DNA matches it firmly. Clone size is not always given. Where it is, it says once, few, many or a class for expanded clones.

D gene: .; V gene: TRBV29-1; clone size: .; J gene: TRBJ1-6; CDR3 protein: SVEDGLNSPLH
D gene: .; V gene: TRBV5-1; clone size: .; J gene: .; CDR3 protein: ASSLRAASSYEQY
D gene: .; V gene: TRBV7-9; clone size: .; J gene: TRBJ2-3; CDR3 protein: ASSEEGGGTDTQY
D gene: TRBD2; V gene: TRBV7-8; clone size: .; J gene: TRBJ2-3; CDR3 protein: ASNLGTSGGTDTQY
D gene: .; V gene: TRBV18; clone size: .; J gene: TRBJ2-7; CDR3 protein: ASSPWGDVMGEQY
D gene: .; V gene: TRBV5-6; clone size: .; J gene: TRBJ1-1; CDR3 protein: ASSLGTMRRTDTEAF
D gene: TRBD2; V gene: TRBV5-6; clone size: .; J gene: TRBJ2-7; CDR3 protein: ASSLELAGSSYEQY
D gene: .; V gene: TRBV5-1; clone size: once; J gene: TRBJ1-4; CDR3 protein: ASSLQGFGEKLF
D gene: .; V gene: TRBV11-2; clone size: once; J gene: TRBJ1-5; CDR3 protein: ASSPRGGNQPQH
D gene: .; V gene: TRBV6-1; clone size: .; J gene: TRBJ1-5; CDR3 protein: ASSEGREWGNQPQH
D gene: TRBD1; V gene: TRBV5-4; clone size: .; J gene: TRBJ1-6; CDR3 protein: ASSRKGQGFNSPLH
D gene: .; V gene: TRBV4-1; clone size: .; J gene: TRBJ2-7; CDR3 protein: ASSQDGTAYEQY
D gene: .; V gene: TRBV4-1; clone size: once; J gene: TRBJ1-5; CDR3 protein: ASSQDSTGVLNQPQH
D gene: .; V gene: TRBV6-5; clone size: .; J gene: TRBJ2-7; CDR3 protein: ASSAIGEQY
D gene: .; V gene: TRBV6-6; clone size: .; J gene: TRBJ1-5; CDR3 protein: ASSLASQQPQH
D gene: .; V gene: TRBV5-5; clone size: .; J gene: TRBJ1-3; CDR3 protein: ASSPNGGPGNTIY
D gene: TRBD1; V gene: TRBV4-3; clone size: .; J gene: TRBJ2-1; CDR3 protein: ASSRWDRNNEQF
D gene: TRBD1; V gene: TRBV4-3; clone size: .; J gene: TRBJ1-4; CDR3 protein: ASSQGTGGQGEKLF
D gene: .; V gene: TRBV5-5; clone size: .; J gene: TRBJ1-6; CDR3 protein: ASSPTGGDSPLH
D gene: TRBD1; V gene: TRBV7-8; clone size: .; J gene: TRBJ2-1; CDR3 protein: ASSPRHGQGGLF
D gene: .; V gene: TRBV7-2; clone size: once; J gene: TRBJ1-2; CDR3 protein: ASSLGGAWYGYT
D gene: .; V gene: TRBV11-2; clone size: .; J gene: TRBJ2-7; CDR3 protein: ASSLDWDTFYEQY
D gene: .; V gene: TRBV7-6; clone size: .; J gene: TRBJ1-1; CDR3 protein: ASSLAAAATEAF
D gene: .; V gene: TRBV14; clone size: once; J gene: TRBJ2-2; CDR3 protein: ASAFGANTGELF
D gene: TRBD2; V gene: TRBV5-1; clone size: .; J gene: TRBJ2-5; CDR3 protein: ASSSPPGVAGGRETQY
D gene: TRBD2; V gene: TRBV27; clone size: .; J gene: TRBJ2-1; CDR3 protein: ASSAAGTSYNEQF
D gene: TRBD2; V gene: TRBV4-1; clone size: .; J gene: TRBJ2-7; CDR3 protein: ASSQDLETSGRGAYEQY
D gene: .; V gene: TRBV29-1; clone size: .; J gene: TRBJ1-1; CDR3 protein: SVVRMNTEAF
D gene: TRBD2; V gene: TRBV9; clone size: .; J gene: TRBJ2-3; CDR3 protein: AGGTSGAHTDTQY
D gene: TRBD2; V gene: TRBV2; clone size: .; J gene: TRBJ2-1; CDR3 protein: ASSEELAGKEDEQF
D gene: .; V gene: TRBV19; clone size: .; J gene: TRBJ2-1; CDR3 protein: ASSISGSYNEQF
D gene: .; V gene: TRBV29-1; clone size: .; J gene: TRBJ1-5; CDR3 protein: SVDTGKNQPQH
D gene: .; V gene: TRBV11-2; clone size: .; J gene: TRBJ1-6; CDR3 protein: ASSLGRDNSPLH
D gene: TRBD1; V gene: TRBV29-1; clone size: .; J gene: TRBJ2-4; CDR3 protein: SVAGTGTGGNIQY
D gene: .; V gene: TRBV2; clone size: .; J gene: TRBJ2-3; CDR3 protein: ASSGRLARRTDTQY
D gene: .; V gene: TRBV5-1; clone size: .; J gene: TRBJ1-6; CDR3 protein: ASSSQGSNSPLH
D gene: .; V gene: TRBV11-2; clone size: .; J gene: TRBJ2-2; CDR3 protein: ASSVNTGELF
D gene: .; V gene: TRBV7-9; clone size: .; J gene: TRBJ1-1; CDR3 protein: ASSFGGGGTEAF
D gene: TRBD1; V gene: TRBV9; clone size: .; J gene: TRBJ2-2; CDR3 protein: ASSAAGGRTGELF
D gene: TRBD1; V gene: TRBV2; clone size: .; J gene: TRBJ1-2; CDR3 protein: ASSLGTGANGYT
D gene: .; V gene: TRBV28; clone size: .; J gene: TRBJ1-1; CDR3 protein: ASSRALNTEAF
D gene: .; V gene: TRBV27; clone size: .; J gene: TRBJ2-1; CDR3 protein: ASRTNEQF
D gene: .; V gene: TRBV15; clone size: .; J gene: TRBJ1-5; CDR3 protein: ATSRPSGGQDQPQH
D gene: TRBD1; V gene: TRBV19; clone size: .; J gene: TRBJ1-1; CDR3 protein: ASDKQGGTEAF
D gene: .; V gene: TRBV5-1; clone size: few; J gene: TRBJ1-6; CDR3 protein: ASSSGGEPPLH
D gene: TRBD1; V gene: TRBV6-5; clone size: .; J gene: TRBJ1-1; CDR3 protein: ASTNYRGDTEAF
D gene: .; V gene: TRBV10-3; clone size: .; J gene: TRBJ1-1; CDR3 protein: AIMGENTEAF
D gene: TRBD2; V gene: TRBV7-9; clone size: .; J gene: TRBJ2-3; CDR3 protein: ASSPLAGLGNTQY
D gene: .; V gene: TRBV18; clone size: once; J gene: TRBJ1-1; CDR3 protein: ASSPLWDTETEAF
D gene: TRBD1; V gene: TRBV4-3; clone size: .; J gene: TRBJ1-2; CDR3 protein: ASSHDRATNYGYT